The TCR beta chain described here comes from a study of blood T cell repertoires in COVID-19. Study as a whole: In each case, the material was cDNA or gDNA derived from T cells, B-cell-depleted T cells, or PBMCs.

Authors' processing steps: Using reference gene primer amplification, nucleated cell counts were estimated. Sequencing was performed with immunoSEQ multiplex PCR; in TCRdb, only in-frame clones are kept and a portion is missing. The V and J calls and clone size come from that table; D and trimming were worked out from the DNA. The profile covers roughly 100,000 clones, with roughly 90% appearing a single time and more than 1.5% taken by the ten largest. V was trimmed by 3 bases and J by 6 bases, leaving 12 bases between them. The CDR3 has 15 amino acids. CDR1 and CDR2 (germline): MNHEY, SMNVEV (reference sequence).

The sequenced material came from peripheral blood. This chain connects TRBV27 to TRBJ1-6; no firm D call. The source is a woman between 45 and 60 years old with COVID-19, enrolled during active disease. The CDR3 coding sequence is TGTGCCAGCAGTTTTTCTCCGTTTAGTAATTCACCCCTCCACTTT. Translated, it gives CASSFSPFSNSPLHF.